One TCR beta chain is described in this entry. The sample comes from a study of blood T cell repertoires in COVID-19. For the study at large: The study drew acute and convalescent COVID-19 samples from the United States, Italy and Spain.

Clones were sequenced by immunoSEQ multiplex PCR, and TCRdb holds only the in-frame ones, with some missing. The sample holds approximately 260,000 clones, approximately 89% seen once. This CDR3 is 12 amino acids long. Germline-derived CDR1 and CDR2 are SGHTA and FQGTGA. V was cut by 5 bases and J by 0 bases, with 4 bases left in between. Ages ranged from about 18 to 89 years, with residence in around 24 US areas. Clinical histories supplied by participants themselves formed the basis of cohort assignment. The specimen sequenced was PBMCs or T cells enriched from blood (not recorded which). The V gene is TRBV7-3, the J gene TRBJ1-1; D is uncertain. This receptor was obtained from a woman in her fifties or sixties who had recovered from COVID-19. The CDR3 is CASSAVNTEAFF. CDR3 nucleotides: TGTGCCAGCAGCGCAGTGAACACTGAAGCTTTCTTT.